This TCR beta chain was sequenced during a study of T cell responses to AZD1222 COVID-19 vaccine. Study conclusions and caveats: The sample set comprised mostly white British donors with more females, and clonal diversity was possibly underestimated.

Only in-frame clones appear in the TCRdb table, and some are missing; sequencing was by immunoSEQ multiplex PCR. The sample records some 22,000 clones, 70% to 85% being singletons. In regard to this clone: Its antigen is unidentified.

Germline V gene lookup returns CDR1 GTSNPN and CDR2 SVGIG (reference sequence). Trimming removed 2 bases from V and 8 bases from J, with 13 bases in between. The CDR3 spans 13 residues. The chain recombines TRBV30 with TRBJ2-1; no reliable D call. This sample comprised peripheral blood, obtained on day 0 of AZD1222 vaccination. This clonotype originated in an adult in good health. CDR3 residues: CAWSRGLIDEQFF. CDR3 DNA sequence: TGTGCCTGGAGTCGCGGTTTGATCGATGAGCAGTTCTTC.